This T cell receptor beta chain emerged from a study of cytomegalovirus exposure and HLA in healthy donors. Turning to the study itself: Within an early data release were about 90 million unique TCRs drawn from HLA-typed donors. Study-wide points: A later analysis revealed that TCR association rates differed between HLA loci, peaking at DRB1 and bottoming out at HLA-C. Among TCR beta chains of equal frequency, HLA-associated ones were more clonally expanded in a later analysis.

PCR was performed using 60 Vbeta and 13 Jbeta primers. Produced via immunoSEQ multiplex PCR; TCRdb's table is partial and in-frame only. The listing contains tens of thousands of clones. Per the germline V gene, CDR1 is LNHDA and CDR2 is SQIVND (reference sequence). V shed 5 bases, J shed 4 bases, and the junction held 3 bases outside the gene matches. This CDR3 comprises 13 residues. A remark on this clone: Its target is unknown. The same CDR3 can be traced to other DNA sequences in this sample.

This chain links TRBV19 with TRBJ1-2; TRBD1 aligns across 8 bases. Sequencing was carried out using PBMCs. The origin of this receptor is a man in his forties in good health and CMV-seronegative. DNA of the CDR3: TGTGCCAGTAGTGTCACAGGGGGCTATGGCTACACCTTC. This sequence encodes CASSVTGGYGYTF. The variable domain in full, with the rest retrieved from reference TRBV19 and TRBJ1-2, is DGGITQSPKYLFRKEGQNVTLSCEQNLNHDAMYWYRQDPGQGLRLIYYSQIVNDFQKGDIAEGYSVSREKKESFPLTVTSAQKNPTAFYLCASSVTGGYGYTFGSGTRLTVV.